This T cell receptor (beta chain) came from a study of molecular identifiers for immune sequencing clone quantification (dated by TCRdb to the late 2010s). Regarding the research as a whole: For a replicate experiment, RNA from roughly 18,000 or 92,000 naive CD8 T cells was divided into five aliquots, and four of the five aliquots were sequenced. The study was a methods study using CD8 T cells to benchmark molecular-identifier clustering-based TCR repertoire sequencing (MIDCIRS) and TCR RNA copy counting.

What the work shows at the level of the full study, not this receptor alone: Without barcode sub-clustering, chimeric consensus sequences inflated TCR diversity; chimeras reached as high as 47%. Modeling indicated about 3 TCR RNA copies recovered per cell, compared with approximately 10 by digital PCR, which implies a capture efficiency of approximately 30%. Clones above 20 RNA copies held over 99% of molecules in CMV-specific effector cells but under 1% in naive cells. Spiked-in Jurkat TCR RNA equal to a single cell's worth was reported to be detectable even within 1,200,000 naive CD8 T cells. Naive libraries contained spiked-in Jurkat TCR RNA (10 copies' worth), which is not part of the donor repertoire. Identical TCR molecules sharing a barcode could cause highly expanded clone sizes to be underestimated.

Receptor amplification or capture employed PCR. This sample was sequenced with an Illumina HiSeq 4000. Bulk TCR libraries were made following a previously described method, with the TCR primers given in Table S5. Total RNA was purified with the Qiagen AllPrep DNA/RNA kit. Before analysis, reads from multiple sequencing runs of the same library were pooled. The study's own analysis went as follows. Reads were retained only if an exact TCR constant sequence was present, and the retained reads were trimmed to 150 nt and grouped according to their 12-nt molecular barcodes. Reads inside each barcode group were sub-clustered using a 15% Levenshtein threshold, and a quality-weighted consensus sequence was constructed for each RNA molecule. Non-functional sequences were discarded, and so were lower-count sequences lying one edit away from another sequence. Based on fitting two negative binomial distributions, any barcode sub-cluster with under 20% of the maximum read count was discarded. The public reads were quality trimmed at Q25 with fastp and then assembled into clones with MiXCR by TCRdb, keeping productive beta chains. Rows merge per CDR3 protein into single entries with the most common DNA and genes. The authors' filters were not applied to this entry. The sample data list about 640,000 distinct CDR3 sequences, and about 20% of these were observed just once. The top ten clones comprise under 0.95% of the sample.

Libraries of naive CD8 T cells were built from anywhere between roughly 17,000 and 1,100,000 sorted cells, with 10%, 30% or 50% of the purified RNA used. Naive CD8 T cells, defined as CD8+CD4-CCR7+CD45RA+, were FACS-sorted into RLT Plus buffer on a BD FACSAria II. To test detection sensitivity, Jurkat RNA equal to fewer than 13 TCR copies was added to samples of roughly 19,000-1,100,000 naive CD8 T cells. CD8 T cells were enriched with RosetteSep CD8+ T Cell Enrichment Cocktail and Ficoll-Paque, followed by ACK red cell lysis. A distance of 8 bases separates the germline ends of V and J, which lose 0 bases and 0 bases respectively. The CDR3 holds 16 amino acids from the cysteine to the phenylalanine. Only the CDR3 part of the read is kept: 48 bases, read in frame from the first base. CDR1 and CDR2 are drawn from the germline V gene: SGHVS, FNYEAQ. To note about this clonotype: The antigen this receptor binds is unknown. No much larger clone exists at a distance of one base, and base qualities are not known.

The TCR was taken from a human donor in good health. Some libraries in this study had Jurkat cell RNA spiked in. The sample consisted of naive CD8+ T cells from blood, with Jurkat cell RNA spiked in. The sample's cell subset or site, from its label and the paper: FACS-sorted CD8+CD4-CCR7+CD45RA+ naive T cells. The rearrangement joined TRBV7-6 to TRBJ2-2; TRBD2 is perhaps the D gene, given 5 matching bases. The sequence in DNA is TGTGCCAGCAGCTTAGCGGTGGGAGCGAACACCGGGGAGCTGTTTTTT. Its protein is CASSLAVGANTGELFF.